The 24 T cell receptor beta chains below all came from one sample that was sequenced in a study of cytomegalovirus exposure and HLA in healthy donors. Clones were read by immunoSEQ multiplex PCR, and TCRdb kept only the in-frame ones, dropping some. The table lists about 270,000 clones, 70% to 90% of them singletons. The specimen sequenced was PBMCs. All receptors derive from a woman aged 18 to 35 in good health and CMV-seronegative.

The rearrangement uses TRBV27 and TRBJ2-1; the D is unclear. The V and J ends lost 6 bases and 6 bases respectively, with 12 bases between them. CDR1 and CDR2 (germline): MNHEY, SMNVEV (reference sequence). The CDR3 has 13 amino acids. The DNA for the CDR3 is TGTGCCAGCAGCTCGCCGCCGGGCAATGAGCAGTTCTTC. Protein sequence: CASSSPPGNEQFF.

This chain links TRBV10-3 with TRBJ1-2, with TRBD1 matching 7 bases. With 4 bases clipped from V and 5 bases from J, the junction kept 1 base outside the gene matches. Germline lookup yields CDR1 ENHRY and CDR2 SYGVKD. The CDR3 extends over 12 amino acids. The CDR3 DNA is TGTGCCATCAGTGTGACAGGGTATGGCTACACCTTC. Protein sequence: CAISVTGYGYTF.

This chain uses TRBV9 with TRBJ1-4; tentatively, D is TRBD1 (6 bases). V was trimmed by 6 bases and J by 2 bases, leaving 26 bases between them. CDR1 and CDR2 (germline): SGDLS, YYNGEE. The CDR3 sequence is 19 residues long. CDR3 DNA: TGTGCCAGCATCCCCCATCGGAACAGGGTAAGGGAGACTAATGAAAAACTGTTTTTT. Its protein is CASIPHRNRVRETNEKLFF.

This clone was detected only once. V usage is TRBV27 and J usage is TRBJ1-4; D is undetermined. Germline CDR1 MNHEY, CDR2 SMNVEV (reference sequence). The V end was cut by 7 bases, the J end by 3 bases, with 9 bases between. CDR3 length equals 13 residues. The CDR3, as DNA: TGTGCCAGCATGGAGTTATCTAATGAAAAACTGTTTTTT. It codes for CASMELSNEKLFF.

The chain has TRBV6-1 and TRBJ2-3; D call uncertain. The V end was cut by 6 bases, the J end by 1 base, with 8 bases between. CDR3 length equals 13 residues. CDR1 and CDR2 (germline): MNHNS, SASEGT. DNA for the CDR3: TGTGCCAGCAGATCGCAGGGCACAGATACGCAGTATTTT. Amino acid sequence: CASRSQGTDTQYF.

The table lists this clone with a count of one. This chain joins TRBV11-1 and TRBJ1-1, with 8 bases matching TRBD1. The CDR3 loop spans 15 amino acids. Germline V CDR1 and CDR2: SGHAT, FQDESV (reference sequence). V lost 5 bases, J lost 3 bases, and 8 bases stayed unmatched. CDR3 residues: CASSPWDRLDTEAFF. CDR3 nucleotides: TGTGCCAGCAGCCCTTGGGACAGGTTAGACACTGAAGCTTTCTTT.

The chain links TRBV5-1 to TRBJ2-7, with TRBD1 identical over 9 bases. Germline V gene lookup returns CDR1 SGHRS and CDR2 YFSETQ. The CDR3 loop spans 14 amino acids. Unmatched junction bases numbered 9, after V lost 4 bases and J lost 7 bases. The CDR3 nucleotides read TGCGCCAGCAGCGAGCCACAGGGGGCGAGGGAGCAGTACTTC. Its protein product is CASSEPQGAREQYF.

This chain links TRBV27 with TRBJ2-5, with a weak D call TRBD2 (6 bases). CDR3 length equals 12 residues. Germline assignment: CDR1 MNHEY and CDR2 SMNVEV (reference sequence). V gave up 6 bases and J gave up 5 bases, with 10 bases separating them. The CDR3 loop is CASRGLVETQYF. In nucleotides, the CDR3 is TGTGCCAGCAGGGGACTCGTGGAGACCCAGTACTTC.

The V gene is TRBV6-1, the J gene TRBJ2-1, with D perhaps TRBD2 (6 bases). The CDR3 loop spans 17 amino acids. In germline, CDR1 is MNHNS, CDR2 SASEGT. V was shortened by 3 bases and J by 5 bases, with 20 bases between the two germline ends. Here the CDR3 DNA reads TGTGCCAGCAGTGAGCATATAGCGGAAGTATATAACAATGAGCAGTTCTTC. Residues: CASSEHIAEVYNNEQFF.

This clone was counted a few times. The V call is TRBV5-1, the J call TRBJ2-5; 8 bases map to TRBD2. V shed 0 bases and J 5 bases; nucleotides not matched to a gene: 3. Per germline, CDR1 SGHRS and CDR2 YFSETQ. The CDR3 totals 14 residues. The CDR3 spells CASSLAGGPETQYF. The CDR3, as DNA: TGCGCCAGCAGCTTGGCGGGAGGGCCTGAGACCCAGTACTTC. The whole variable domain, filled in from reference TRBV5-1 and TRBJ2-5, reads KAGVTQTPRYLIKTRGQQVTLSCSPISGHRSVSWYQQTPGQGLQFLFEYFSETQRNKGNFPGRFSGRQFSNSRSEMNVSTLELGDSALYLCASSLAGGPETQYFGPGTRLLVL.

J is TRBJ2-1 and V is TRBV28; TRBD1 aligns across 7 bases. Germline V lookup: CDR1 MDHEN, CDR2 SYDVKM. The length of the CDR3 is 16 residues. V was clipped by 5 bases and J by 0 bases; unmatched bases: 7. This CDR3 reads CASSTDRESSYNEQFF. The DNA of the CDR3 is TGTGCCAGCAGTACCGACAGGGAAAGCTCCTACAATGAGCAGTTCTTC.

In this sample, this clone turned up a few times. The chain recombines TRBV7-2 with TRBJ2-5; D possibly corresponds to TRBD1 (5 bases). Germline V gene lookup returns CDR1 SGHTA and CDR2 FQGNSA. This CDR3 spans 14 amino acids. V lost 3 bases and J 1 base, leaving 9 bases between the germline ends. The CDR3 DNA reads TGTGCCAGCAGCTTTCAGGGCCCCCAAGAGACCCAGTACTTC. This codes for CASSFQGPQETQYF. Based on the CDR3 plus reference TRBV7-2 and TRBJ2-5, the full variable domain is GAGVSQSPSNKVTEKGKDVELRCDPISGHTALYWYRQSLGQGLEFLIYFQGNSAPDKSGLPSDRFSAERTGGSVSTLTIQRTQQEDSAVYLCASSFQGPQETQYFGPGTRLLVL.

The V gene is TRBV4-3, the J gene TRBJ2-6, with D possibly being TRBD2 (5 bases). Germline lookup yields CDR1 LGHNA and CDR2 YSLEER. The length of the CDR3 is 18 residues. V was shortened by 4 bases and J by 0 bases, with 16 bases between the two germline ends. The CDR3 protein is CASSPTRTRYSGANVLTF. The CDR3 DNA sequence: TGCGCCAGCAGCCCAACACGGACTCGATACTCTGGGGCCAACGTCCTGACTTTC.

The chain recombines TRBV19 with TRBJ2-7; 12 bases fit TRBD2. The CDR3 runs to 16 residues. V was pared by 3 bases and J by 1 base, with 4 bases of the junction left unmatched. CDR1 and CDR2 (germline): LNHDA, SQIVND (reference sequence). CDR3 sequence reads: CASSITSGGKSYEQYF. The CDR3 bases are TGTGCCAGTAGTATTACTAGCGGGGGGAAGTCCTACGAGCAGTACTTC.

The CDR3, as DNA: TGTGCCAGCACCCAATACGGGGGGTTGACCCCCTACAATGAGCAGTTCTTC. Amino acid sequence: CASTQYGGLTPYNEQFF. The J gene is TRBJ2-1, the V gene TRBV7-6, with TRBD2 matching 7 bases. This CDR3 has 17 residues. With 7 bases clipped from V and 2 bases from J, the junction kept 14 bases outside the gene matches. CDR1 is SGHVS, CDR2 FNYEAQ, per germline.

The V and J genes are TRBV9 and TRBJ2-6; no definite D call. This CDR3 is built from 17 residues. V lost 0 bases to trimming and J lost 0 bases, with 10 bases between them. From germline, CDR1 is SGDLS and CDR2 YYNGEE. The CDR3 DNA reads TGTGCCAGCAGCGTAGACTATCCCAACTCTGGGGCCAACGTCCTGACTTTC. Translated: CASSVDYPNSGANVLTF.

The chain combines TRBV27 with TRBJ2-1; D perhaps matches TRBD2 (6 bases). V dropped 3 bases and J dropped 10 bases, with 13 bases sitting between them. Germline CDR1 reads MNHEY; CDR2 reads SMNVEV (reference sequence). The CDR3 extends over 13 amino acids. CDR3 in amino acids: CASSFRGSDEQFF. The CDR3 bases are TGTGCCAGCAGTTTCCGGGGGAGTGACGAGCAGTTCTTC.

The V and J genes are TRBV6-5 and TRBJ1-1, with 7 bases lining up with TRBD1. CDR3 length equals 13 residues. V dropped 6 bases and J dropped 4; count of bases not matched to a gene: 5. CDR1 and CDR2 from the germline V gene are MNHEY and SVGAGI. CDR3 sequence reads: CASRVGQSTEAFF. The DNA of the CDR3 is TGTGCCAGCAGGGTGGGACAGAGCACTGAAGCTTTCTTT.

The chain recombines TRBV28 with TRBJ1-1, with 7 bases aligning to TRBD1. The germline V gene encodes CDR1 MDHEN and CDR2 SYDVKM. This CDR3 is 13 amino acids long. Trimming took 5 bases from V and 5 from J; bases not matched to a gene: 5. The CDR3 sequence is CASSINRGTEAFF. The DNA for the CDR3 is TGTGCCAGCAGTATCAACAGGGGAACTGAAGCTTTCTTT.

The gene calls are TRBV2 and TRBJ1-1, with TRBD1 matching over 7 bases. CDR3 length: 13 amino acids. The junction had 2 bases not matched to a gene; V was cut back by 6 bases and J by 1 base. Germline assignment: CDR1 SNHLY and CDR2 FYNNEI. CDR3 sequence (DNA): TGTGCCAGCAGGGGACAGTGGAACACTGAAGCTTTCTTT. Translation: CASRGQWNTEAFF. Drawing the rest from reference TRBV2 and TRBJ1-1, the complete variable domain is EPEVTQTPSHQVTQMGQEVILRCVPISNHLYFYWYRQILGQKVEFLVSFYNNEISEKSEIFDDQFSVERPDGSNFTLKIRSTKLEDSAMYFCASRGQWNTEAFFGQGTRLTVV.

This clone has just one count. The J gene is TRBJ2-7, the V gene TRBV5-1; possible D gene TRBD1, 5 bases. Germline V gives CDR1 SGHRS, CDR2 YFSETQ. The V gene lost 5 bases and the J gene lost 3 bases, with 9 bases spanning the gap. This CDR3 contains 12 residues. The DNA for the CDR3 is TGCGCCAGCAGACCTGACAGCTACGAGCAGTACTTC. Translated, it gives CASRPDSYEQYF. The complete variable domain, with remaining parts taken from reference TRBV5-1 and TRBJ2-7, reads KAGVTQTPRYLIKTRGQQVTLSCSPISGHRSVSWYQQTPGQGLQFLFEYFSETQRNKGNFPGRFSGRQFSNSRSEMNVSTLELGDSALYLCASRPDSYEQYFGPGTRLTVT.

The chain is built from TRBV7-9 and TRBJ1-1; TRBD1 aligns across 7 bases. The CDR3 extends over 13 amino acids. Per the germline V gene, CDR1 is SEHNR and CDR2 is FQNEAQ (reference sequence). V was clipped by 5 bases and J by 5 bases; unmatched bases: 5. Here the CDR3 reads CASSVTGETEAFF. For the CDR3, the DNA is TGTGCCAGCAGCGTAACAGGGGAAACTGAAGCTTTCTTT.

V gene TRBV9 combines with J gene TRBJ1-2; 7 bases line up with TRBD1. V gave up 3 bases and J gave up 2 bases; unmatched junction bases: 10. CDR1 is SGDLS and CDR2 is YYNGEE in the germline V gene. The CDR3 has 16 amino acids. Written as DNA, the CDR3 is TGTGCCAGCAGCGGGTGGGACAGCACCTTCAACTATGGCTACACCTTC. It yields the protein CASSGWDSTFNYGYTF.

This clone appeared a few times. The J gene is TRBJ2-7, the V gene TRBV5-1; TRBD2 might be the D (5 bases). CDR1 is SGHRS and CDR2 is YFSETQ in the germline V gene. Trimming stripped 4 bases from V and 0 bases from J, with 11 bases between. The CDR3 is 14 amino acids. The CDR3 nucleotides are TGCGCCAGCAGCGTAAGCGGAAGCTCCTACGAGCAGTACTTC. Protein sequence: CASSVSGSSYEQYF. The whole variable domain, remainder taken from reference TRBV5-1 and TRBJ2-7, is KAGVTQTPRYLIKTRGQQVTLSCSPISGHRSVSWYQQTPGQGLQFLFEYFSETQRNKGNFPGRFSGRQFSNSRSEMNVSTLELGDSALYLCASSVSGSSYEQYFGPGTRLTVT.